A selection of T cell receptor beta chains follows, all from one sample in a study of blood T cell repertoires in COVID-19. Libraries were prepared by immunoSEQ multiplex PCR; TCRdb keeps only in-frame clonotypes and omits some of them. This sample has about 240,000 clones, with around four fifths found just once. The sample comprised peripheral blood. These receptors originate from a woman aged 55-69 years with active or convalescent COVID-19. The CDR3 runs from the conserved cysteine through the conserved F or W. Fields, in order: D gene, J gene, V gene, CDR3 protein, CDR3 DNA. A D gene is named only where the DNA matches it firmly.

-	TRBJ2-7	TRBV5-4	CASSWGAESPYEQYF	TGTGCCAGCAGCTGGGGAGCGGAATCCCCCTACGAGCAGTACTTC
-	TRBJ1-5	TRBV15	CATSRGAGQPQHF	TGTGCCACCAGCAGAGGGGCGGGTCAGCCCCAGCATTTT
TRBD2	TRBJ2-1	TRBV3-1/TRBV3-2	CASSQDAVGGAARYNEQFF	TGTGCCAGCAGCCAAGACGCAGTCGGGGGGGCCGCGCGCTACAATGAGCAGTTCTTC
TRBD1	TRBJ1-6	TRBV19	CASSLLPGQGVVSLHF	TGTGCCAGTAGTCTCCTCCCGGGACAGGGGGTAGTAAGCCTCCACTTT
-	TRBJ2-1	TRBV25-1	CASREGRVTYNEQFF	TGTGCCAGCAGGGAGGGCAGGGTAACCTACAATGAGCAGTTCTTC
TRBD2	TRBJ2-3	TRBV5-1	CASTLQTSGRGTDTQYF	TGCGCCAGCACCCTCCAGACTAGCGGGAGAGGAACAGATACGCAGTATTTT
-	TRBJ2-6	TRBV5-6	CASRGPTYSGANVLTF	TGTGCCAGCAGGGGCCCCACTTACTCTGGGGCCAACGTCCTGACTTTC
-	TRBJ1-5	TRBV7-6	CASSSNGGVGQPQHF	TGTGCCAGCAGCTCCAACGGAGGGGTTGGGCAGCCCCAGCATTTT
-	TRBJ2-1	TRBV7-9	CASSLRRVFDEQFF	TGTGCCAGCAGCTTACGCAGGGTATTCGATGAGCAGTTCTTC
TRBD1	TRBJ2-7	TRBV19	CASRSGQETYEQYF	TGTGCCAGTAGATCGGGACAGGAAACCTACGAGCAGTACTTC
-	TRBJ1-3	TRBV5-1	CASSRGRGQGGSGNTIYF	TGCGCCAGCAGCCGCGGGAGAGGGCAGGGTGGCTCTGGAAACACCATATATTTT
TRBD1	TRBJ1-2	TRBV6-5	CASSPRQGHYGYTF	TGTGCCAGCAGCCCAAGACAGGGGCACTATGGCTACACCTTC
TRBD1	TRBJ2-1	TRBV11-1	CASSPWGQGYNEQFF	TGTGCCAGCAGCCCATGGGGACAGGGTTACAATGAGCAGTTCTTC